The clone carrying this T cell receptor (beta chain) turned up a few times. What it recognizes is unknown. The authors made TCR beta libraries by quantitative 5'-RACE with molecular barcodes. MiXCR was run by TCRdb on the 5' RACE reads, yielding one entry per CDR3 protein. Altogether around 300,000 distinct CDR3 sequences are present, around 15% being singletons, with the ten largest covering around 1%. The V gene's germline CDR1 is SGHVS and CDR2 FQNEAQ. The CDR3 has 15 amino acids. V lost 6 bases and J lost 4; bases outside the gene matches: 10. The data belong to a study of CD8 T cells in ankylosing spondylitis. Findings of the study overall: For ankylosing spondylitis blood, a TCR beta motif of seven to nine highly homologous variants appeared characteristic. CD8+ by phenotype, disease-linked clones were relatively rare in peripheral blood. Significantly higher representation of disease-linked clones was reported for matched ankylosing spondylitis synovial fluid.

The sequence came from a male donor with ankylosing spondylitis or in good health (not recorded which). The material sequenced was blood, either unsorted or a sorted T cell fraction (not recorded which). The rearrangement joins TRBV7-8 to TRBJ1-1; 8 bases map to TRBD1. The CDR3 DNA follows: TGTGCCAGCAGACCCCTCAGGGGGCGGGGCACTGAAGCTTTCTTT. Protein: CASRPLRGRGTEAFF.